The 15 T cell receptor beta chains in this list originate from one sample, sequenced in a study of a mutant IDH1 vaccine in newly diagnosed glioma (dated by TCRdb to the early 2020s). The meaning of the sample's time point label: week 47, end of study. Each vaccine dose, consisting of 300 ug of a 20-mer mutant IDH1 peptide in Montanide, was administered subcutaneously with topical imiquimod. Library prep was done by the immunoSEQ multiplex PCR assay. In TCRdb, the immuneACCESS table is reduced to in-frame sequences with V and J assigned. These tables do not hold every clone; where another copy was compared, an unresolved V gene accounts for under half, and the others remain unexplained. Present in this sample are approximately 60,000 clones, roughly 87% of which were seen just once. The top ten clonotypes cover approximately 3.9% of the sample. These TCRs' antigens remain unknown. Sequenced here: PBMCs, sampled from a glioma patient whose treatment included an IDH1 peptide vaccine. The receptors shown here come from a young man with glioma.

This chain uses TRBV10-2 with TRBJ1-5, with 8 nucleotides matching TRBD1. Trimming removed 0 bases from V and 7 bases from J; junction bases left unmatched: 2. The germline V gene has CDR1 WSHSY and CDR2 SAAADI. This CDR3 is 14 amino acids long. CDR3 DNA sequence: TGCGCCAGCAGTGAGTCGGACAGGGAACAGCCCCAGCATTTT. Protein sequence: CASSESDREQPQHF.

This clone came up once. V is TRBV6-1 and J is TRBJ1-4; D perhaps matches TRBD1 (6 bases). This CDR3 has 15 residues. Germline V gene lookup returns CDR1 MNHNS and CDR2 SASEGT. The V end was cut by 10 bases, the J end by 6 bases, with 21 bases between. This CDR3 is CATSSQGRVYEKLFF. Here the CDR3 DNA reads TGTGCCACATCATCACAGGGCCGGGTGTATGAAAAACTGTTTTTT.

The CDR3 nucleotides read TGTGCCAGCAGCTCACAAAATGGGGGAATGGCAGGAAACACCATATATTTT. Translated: CASSSQNGGMAGNTIYF. The V call is TRBV7-2, the J call TRBJ1-3; TRBD1 might be the D (5 bases). The CDR3 runs to 17 residues. Germline lookup yields CDR1 SGHTA and CDR2 FQGNSA. Trimming shortened V by 4 bases and J by 4 bases, and 20 bases separated the two germline ends.

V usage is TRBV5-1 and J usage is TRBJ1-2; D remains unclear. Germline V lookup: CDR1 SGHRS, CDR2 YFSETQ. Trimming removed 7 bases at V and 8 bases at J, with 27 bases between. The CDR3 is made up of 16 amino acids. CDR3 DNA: TGCGCCAGCGCCGGGGAGAGTGGCCTAGGTTCCGGGGGCTACACCTTC. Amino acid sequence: CASAGESGLGSGGYTF.

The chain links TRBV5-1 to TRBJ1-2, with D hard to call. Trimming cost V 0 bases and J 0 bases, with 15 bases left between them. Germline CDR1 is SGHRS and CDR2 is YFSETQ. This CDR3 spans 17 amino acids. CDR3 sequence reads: CASSLGLGEGPNYGYTF. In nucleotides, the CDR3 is TGCGCCAGCAGCTTGGGGCTCGGAGAGGGTCCTAACTATGGCTACACCTTC. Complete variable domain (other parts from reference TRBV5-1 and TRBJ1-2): KAGVTQTPRYLIKTRGQQVTLSCSPISGHRSVSWYQQTPGQGLQFLFEYFSETQRNKGNFPGRFSGRQFSNSRSEMNVSTLELGDSALYLCASSLGLGEGPNYGYTFGSGTRLTVV.

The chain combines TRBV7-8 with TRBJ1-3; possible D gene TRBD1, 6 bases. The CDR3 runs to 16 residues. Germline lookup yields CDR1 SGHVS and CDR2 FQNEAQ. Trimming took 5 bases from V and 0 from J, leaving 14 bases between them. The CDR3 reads CASSAQGSLSGNTIYF. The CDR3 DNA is TGTGCCAGCAGCGCACAGGGATCCCTCTCTGGAAACACCATATATTTT.

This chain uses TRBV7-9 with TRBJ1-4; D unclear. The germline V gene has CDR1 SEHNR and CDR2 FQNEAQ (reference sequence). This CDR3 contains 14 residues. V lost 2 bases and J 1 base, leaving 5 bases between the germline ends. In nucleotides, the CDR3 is TGTGCCAGCAGCTTATCTAGAACTAATGAAAAACTGTTTTTT. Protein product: CASSLSRTNEKLFF.

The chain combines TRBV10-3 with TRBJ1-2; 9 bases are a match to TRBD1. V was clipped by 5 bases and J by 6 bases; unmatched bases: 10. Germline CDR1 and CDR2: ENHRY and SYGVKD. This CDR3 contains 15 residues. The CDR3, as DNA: TGTGCCATCAGTTCCCTTTCGGGGACAGGGAATGGCTACACCTTC. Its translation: CAISSLSGTGNGYTF.

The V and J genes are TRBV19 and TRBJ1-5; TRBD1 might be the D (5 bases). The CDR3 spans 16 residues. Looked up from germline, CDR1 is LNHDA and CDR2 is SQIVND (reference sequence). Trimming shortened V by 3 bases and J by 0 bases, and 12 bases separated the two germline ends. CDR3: CASSIHRRGSNQPQHF. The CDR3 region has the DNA TGTGCCAGTAGTATCCACAGGAGAGGTAGCAATCAGCCCCAGCATTTT.

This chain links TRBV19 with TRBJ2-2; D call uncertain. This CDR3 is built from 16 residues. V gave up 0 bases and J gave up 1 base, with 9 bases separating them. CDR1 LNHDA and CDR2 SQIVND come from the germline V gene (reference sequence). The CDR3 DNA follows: TGTGCCAGTAGTATAGACAGAACCAGGAACACCGGGGAGCTGTTTTTT. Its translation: CASSIDRTRNTGELFF.

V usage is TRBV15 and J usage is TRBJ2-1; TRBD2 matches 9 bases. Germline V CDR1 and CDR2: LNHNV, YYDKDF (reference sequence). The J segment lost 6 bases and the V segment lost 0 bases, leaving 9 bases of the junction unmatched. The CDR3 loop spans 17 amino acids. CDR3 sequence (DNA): TGTGCCACCAGCAGAGATAATAGCGGGGGCCCCGTCAATGAGCAGTTCTTC. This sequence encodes CATSRDNSGGPVNEQFF. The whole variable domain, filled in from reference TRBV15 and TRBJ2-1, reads DAMVIQNPRYQVTQFGKPVTLSCSQTLNHNVMYWYQQKSSQAPKLLFHYYDKDFNNEADTPDNFQSRRPNTSFCFLDIRSPGLGDTAMYLCATSRDNSGGPVNEQFFGPGTRLTVL.

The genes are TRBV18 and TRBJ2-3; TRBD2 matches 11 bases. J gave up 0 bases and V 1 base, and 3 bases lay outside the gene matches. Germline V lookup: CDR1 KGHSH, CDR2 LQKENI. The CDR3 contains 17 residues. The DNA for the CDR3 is TGTGCCAGCTCACCACGGGGACTAGCGGCTAGCACAGATACGCAGTATTTT. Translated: CASSPRGLAASTDTQYF.

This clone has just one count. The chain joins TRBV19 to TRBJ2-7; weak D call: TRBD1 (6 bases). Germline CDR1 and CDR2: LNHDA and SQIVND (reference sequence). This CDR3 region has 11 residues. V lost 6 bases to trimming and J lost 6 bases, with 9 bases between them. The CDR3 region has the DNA TGTGCCAGTAGCCGCAGGGGCGAGCAGTACTTC. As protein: CASSRRGEQYF.

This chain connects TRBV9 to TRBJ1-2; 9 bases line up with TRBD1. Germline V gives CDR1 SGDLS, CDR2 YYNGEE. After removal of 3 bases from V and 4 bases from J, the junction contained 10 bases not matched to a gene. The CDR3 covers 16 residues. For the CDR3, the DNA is TGTGCCAGCAGCGCTCGAGCGGACAGGGGAGCCTATGGCTACACCTTC. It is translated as CASSARADRGAYGYTF. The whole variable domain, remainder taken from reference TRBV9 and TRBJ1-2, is DSGVTQTPKHLITATGQRVTLRCSPRSGDLSVYWYQQSLDQGLQFLIQYYNGEERAKGNILERFSAQQFPDLHSELNLSSLELGDSALYFCASSARADRGAYGYTFGSGTRLTVV.

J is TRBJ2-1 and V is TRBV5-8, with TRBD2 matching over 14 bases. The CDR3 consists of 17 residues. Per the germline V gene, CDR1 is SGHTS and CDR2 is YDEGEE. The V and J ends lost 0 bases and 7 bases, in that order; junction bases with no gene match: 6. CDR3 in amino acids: CASSLGLAGGRWNEQFF. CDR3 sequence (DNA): TGTGCCAGCAGCTTGGGACTAGCGGGGGGGCGGTGGAATGAGCAGTTCTTC.